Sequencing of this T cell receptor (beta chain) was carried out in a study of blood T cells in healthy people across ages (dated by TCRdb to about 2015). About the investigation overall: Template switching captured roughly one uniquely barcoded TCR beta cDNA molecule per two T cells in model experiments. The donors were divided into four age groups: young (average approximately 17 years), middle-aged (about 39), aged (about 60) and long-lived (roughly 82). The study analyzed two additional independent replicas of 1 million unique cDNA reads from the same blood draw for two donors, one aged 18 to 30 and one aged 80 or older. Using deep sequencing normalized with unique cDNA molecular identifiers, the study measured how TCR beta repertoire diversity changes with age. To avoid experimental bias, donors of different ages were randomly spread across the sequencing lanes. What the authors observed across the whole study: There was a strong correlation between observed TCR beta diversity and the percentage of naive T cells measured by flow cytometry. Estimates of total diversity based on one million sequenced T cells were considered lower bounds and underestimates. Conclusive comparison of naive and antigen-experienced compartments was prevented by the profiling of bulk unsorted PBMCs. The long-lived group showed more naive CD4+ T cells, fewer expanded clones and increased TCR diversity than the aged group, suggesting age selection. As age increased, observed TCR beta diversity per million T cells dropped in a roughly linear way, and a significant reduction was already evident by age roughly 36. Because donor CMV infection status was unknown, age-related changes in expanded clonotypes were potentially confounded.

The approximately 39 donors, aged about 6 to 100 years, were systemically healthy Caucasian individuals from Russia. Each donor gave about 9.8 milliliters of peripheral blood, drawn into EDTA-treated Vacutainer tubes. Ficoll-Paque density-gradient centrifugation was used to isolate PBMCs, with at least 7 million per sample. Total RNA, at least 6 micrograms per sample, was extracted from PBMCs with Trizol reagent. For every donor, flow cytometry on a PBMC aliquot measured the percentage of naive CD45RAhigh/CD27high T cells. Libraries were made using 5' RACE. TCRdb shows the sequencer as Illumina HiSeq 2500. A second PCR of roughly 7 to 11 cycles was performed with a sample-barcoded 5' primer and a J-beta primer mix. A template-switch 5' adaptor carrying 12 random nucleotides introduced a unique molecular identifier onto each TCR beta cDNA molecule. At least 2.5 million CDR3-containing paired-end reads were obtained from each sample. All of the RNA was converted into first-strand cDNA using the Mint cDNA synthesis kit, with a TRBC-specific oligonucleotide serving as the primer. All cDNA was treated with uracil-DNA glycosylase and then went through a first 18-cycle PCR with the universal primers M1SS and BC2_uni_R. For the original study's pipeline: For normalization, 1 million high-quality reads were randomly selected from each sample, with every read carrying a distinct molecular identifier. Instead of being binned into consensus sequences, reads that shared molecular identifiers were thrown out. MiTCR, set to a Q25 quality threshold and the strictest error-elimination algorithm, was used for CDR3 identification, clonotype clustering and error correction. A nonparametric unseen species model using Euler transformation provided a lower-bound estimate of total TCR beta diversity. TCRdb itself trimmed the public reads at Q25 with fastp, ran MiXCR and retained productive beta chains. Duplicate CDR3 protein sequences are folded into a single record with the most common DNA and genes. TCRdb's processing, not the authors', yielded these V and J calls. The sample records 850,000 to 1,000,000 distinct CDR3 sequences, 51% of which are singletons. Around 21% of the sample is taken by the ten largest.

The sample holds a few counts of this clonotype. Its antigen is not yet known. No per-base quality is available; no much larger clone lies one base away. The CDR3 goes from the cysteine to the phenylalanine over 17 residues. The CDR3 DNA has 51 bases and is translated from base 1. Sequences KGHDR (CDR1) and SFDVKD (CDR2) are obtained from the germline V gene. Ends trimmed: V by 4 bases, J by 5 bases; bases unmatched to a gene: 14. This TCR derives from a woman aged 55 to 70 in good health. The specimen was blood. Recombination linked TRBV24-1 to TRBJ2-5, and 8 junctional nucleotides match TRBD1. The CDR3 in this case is CATSDRSFQGATETQYF. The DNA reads TGTGCCACCAGTGACCGTTCGTTCCAGGGGGCAACGGAGACCCAGTACTTC.